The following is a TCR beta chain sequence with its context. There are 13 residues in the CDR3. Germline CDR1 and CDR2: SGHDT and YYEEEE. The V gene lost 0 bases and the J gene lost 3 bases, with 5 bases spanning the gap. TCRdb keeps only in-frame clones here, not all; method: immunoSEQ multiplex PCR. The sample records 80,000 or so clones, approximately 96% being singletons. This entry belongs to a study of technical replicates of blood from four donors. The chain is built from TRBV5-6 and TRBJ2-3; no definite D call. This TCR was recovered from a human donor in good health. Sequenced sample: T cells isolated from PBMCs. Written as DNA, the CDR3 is TGTGCCAGCAGCTTGGCCGGGACAGATACGCAGTATTTT. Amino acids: CASSLAGTDTQYF.